The sample holds many counts of the clone carrying this T cell receptor (beta chain). What it binds is unknown. This sample was included in a study of response to subunit inactivated influenza vaccine. Study-wide points: Few additional T cells are recruited per seasonal influenza vaccination, authors suggested.

TCRdb independently ran MiXCR on the RT-PCR reads; one entry per CDR3 protein. The sample lists about 240,000 distinct CDR3 sequences, 10% to 15% occurring once. The V gene end was trimmed by 4 bases and the J gene end by 5 bases; junction bases not matched to a gene: 15. The length of the CDR3 is 17 residues. This TCR was recovered from a man aged 50 to 59 who received an inactivated influenza vaccine. The input for sequencing was non-naive T cells sorted from PBMCs, taken roughly 2 weeks before vaccination. The chain has TRBV12-3 or TRBV12-4 and TRBJ1-2; the match to TRBD1 covers 8 bases. The CDR3 bases are TGTGCCAGCAGTTCCAGATGGGGACAGGTGAAACCTTATGGCTACACCTTC. As protein: CASSSRWGQVKPYGYTF.